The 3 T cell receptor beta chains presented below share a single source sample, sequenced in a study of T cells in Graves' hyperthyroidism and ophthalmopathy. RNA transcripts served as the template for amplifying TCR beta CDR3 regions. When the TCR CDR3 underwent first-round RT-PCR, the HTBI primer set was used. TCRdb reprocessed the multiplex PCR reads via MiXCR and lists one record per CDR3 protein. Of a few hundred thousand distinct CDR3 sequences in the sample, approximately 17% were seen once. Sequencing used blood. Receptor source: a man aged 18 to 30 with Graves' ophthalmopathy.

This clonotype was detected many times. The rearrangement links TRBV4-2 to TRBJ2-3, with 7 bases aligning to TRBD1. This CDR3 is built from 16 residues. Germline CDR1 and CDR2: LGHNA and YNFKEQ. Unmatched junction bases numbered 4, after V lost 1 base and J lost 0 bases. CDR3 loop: CASSQGEGASTDTQYF. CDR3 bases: TGTGCCAGCAGCCAAGGAGAGGGGGCCAGCACAGATACGCAGTATTTT.

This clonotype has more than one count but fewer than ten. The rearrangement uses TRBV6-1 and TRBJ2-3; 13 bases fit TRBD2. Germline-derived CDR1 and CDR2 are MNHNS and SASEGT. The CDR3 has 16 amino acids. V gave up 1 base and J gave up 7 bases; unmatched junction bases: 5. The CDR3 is CASSEVLAGGRNTQYF. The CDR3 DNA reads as TGTGCCAGCAGTGAAGTACTAGCGGGGGGGCGGAATACGCAGTATTTT.

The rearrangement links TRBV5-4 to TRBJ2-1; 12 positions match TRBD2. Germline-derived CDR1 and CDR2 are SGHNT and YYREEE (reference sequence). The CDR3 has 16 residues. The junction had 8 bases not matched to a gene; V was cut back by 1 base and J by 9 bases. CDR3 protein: CASSLFTSGGRGEQFF. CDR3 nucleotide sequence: TGTGCCAGCAGCTTGTTTACTAGCGGGGGGCGGGGTGAGCAGTTCTTC.